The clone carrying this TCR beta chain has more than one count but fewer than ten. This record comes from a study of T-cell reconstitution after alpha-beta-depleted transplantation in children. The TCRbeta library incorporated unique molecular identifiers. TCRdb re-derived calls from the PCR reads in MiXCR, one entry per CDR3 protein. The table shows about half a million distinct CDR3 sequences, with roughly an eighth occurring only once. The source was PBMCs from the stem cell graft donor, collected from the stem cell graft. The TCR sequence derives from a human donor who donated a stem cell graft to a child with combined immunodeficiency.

The CDR3 region is CASTPWGGGEQYF. The CDR3 nucleotides read TGTGCCAGCACCCCGTGGGGTGGGGGCGAGCAGTACTTC. The chain joins TRBV6-1 to TRBJ2-7; D may be TRBD1 or TRBD2 (5 bases each). V was shortened by 7 bases and J by 6 bases, with 16 bases between the two germline ends. The CDR3 covers 13 residues. CDR1 is MNHNS and CDR2 is SASEGT in the germline V gene.